Presented here are 29 T cell receptor beta chains from one specimen sequenced in a study of CD8+ T cells in alopecia areata. Extracted from the samples, RNA was reverse transcribed into cDNA to serve as the sequencing template. Sequencing was performed with immunoSEQ multiplex PCR; in TCRdb, only in-frame clones are kept and a portion is missing. The sample contains approximately 110,000 clones, none of them singletons. The specimen was lesional skin. These receptors were collected from a C3H/HeJ mouse with alopecia areata. The mouse line has the MHC haplotype H2-k.

For this clone: Genes and germline are mouse. The read ends 4 residues early relative to the CDR3; the germline J gene fills the gap. This rearrangement joins TRBV13-3 to TRBJ2-5; 13 bases are shared with TRBD2. The V gene end was trimmed by 3 bases and the J gene end by 1 base; junction bases not matched to a gene: 5. Germline V gives CDR1 NNHDY, CDR2 SYVADS. The CDR3 covers 17 residues. The covered CDR3 bases are TGTGCCAGCAGTGTCCCGGGACTGGGGGGGGACCAAGAC. Amino acid sequence: CASSVPGLGGDQD. The whole CDR3 protein is CASSVPGLGGDQDTQYF.

As to this clone: Each gene name is a mouse one. The read comes to an end 4 residues before the CDR3 does, leaving the germline J gene to fill in the end. The genes are TRBV16 and TRBJ2-5; TRBD2 agrees at 8 bases. Germline values: CDR1 SGHSA, CDR2 FRNQAP. Trimming took 0 bases from V and 2 from J; bases not matched to a gene: 1. This CDR3 is built from 15 residues. Partial CDR3 DNA: TGTGCAAGCAGCTTAGATACTGGGGGCCAAGAC. This gives the protein CASSLDTGGQD. The entire CDR3 protein is CASSLDTGGQDTQYF.

Turning to this clone: The listed genes are named as in mouse. The sequence runs out 4 residues before the end of the CDR3; the remainder is reconstructed from the germline J gene. This sequence joins TRBV13-3 and TRBJ2-7; D is possibly TRBD2 (5 bases). Per germline, CDR1 NNHDY and CDR2 SYVADS. CDR3 length equals 15 residues. Deletions cut 2 bases from V and 0 bases from J, with 12 bases between. CDR3 region: CASSDWVDLSYEQYF. The DNA read from the CDR3 is TGTGCCAGCAGTGACTGGGTGGACCTCTCCTAT.

With regard to this clone: Any gene name here is a mouse gene name. The CDR3 extends 4 residues past the end of the read, so its final part is completed from the germline J gene. This chain connects TRBV19 to TRBJ2-3; 9 bases fit TRBD1. The V segment lost 4 bases and the J segment 4 bases; nucleotides outside the gene matches: 1. Germline V gene lookup returns CDR1 FNHDT and CDR2 SITEND (reference sequence). The CDR3 has 13 residues. The covered CDR3 bases are TGTGCCAGCAGTGGGACAGGGACAGAA. Its protein product is CASSGTGTE. The entire CDR3 protein is CASSGTGTETLYF.

This clone came up many times. The genes and germline here are from mouse. The read comes to an end 4 residues before the CDR3 does, leaving the germline J gene to fill in the end. V gene TRBV13-3 combines with J gene TRBJ2-7, with 9 bases lining up with TRBD2. The CDR3 extends over 14 amino acids. With V trimmed by 4 bases and J by 3 bases, 5 bases remained unmatched. Germline CDR1 and CDR2: NNHDY and SYVADS. The covered CDR3 bases are TGTGCCAGCAGTCCCGCTGGGGGGGGCTAT. It specifies CASSPAGGGY. The full CDR3 protein is CASSPAGGGYEQYF.

This clone showed up just a few times. Any gene name here is a mouse gene name. Coverage ceases 4 residues before the CDR3 finishes, and the germline J gene fills in the end. The V call is TRBV13-2, the J call TRBJ2-7, with 9 bases identical to TRBD2. CDR1 is NNHNN and CDR2 is SYGAGS in the germline V gene (reference sequence). The length of the CDR3 is 14 residues. The DNA read from the CDR3 is TGTGCCAGCGGTGATACCGGGACTGGGTAT. Its translation: CASGDTGTGY. The complete CDR3 protein is CASGDTGTGYEQYF.

Concerning this clone: These gene names are mouse names. Read sequence stops 4 residues before the CDR3 end, and the germline J gene provides the missing end. V and J are TRBV19 and TRBJ2-7; the D gene is possibly TRBD2 (6 bases). Looked up from germline, CDR1 is FNHDT and CDR2 is SITEND (reference sequence). The CDR3 is made up of 13 amino acids. The CDR3 bases that were read are TGTGCCAGCAGTCGGGACTTTTCGTAT. It translates to CASSRDFSY. The entire CDR3 sequence reads CASSRDFSYEQYF.

Only a few counts were recorded for this clone. Gene names are the mouse ones. Coverage ceases 4 residues before the CDR3 finishes, and the germline J gene fills in the end. V gene TRBV13-3 combines with J gene TRBJ2-4, with D possibly TRBD2 on 6 matching bases. The CDR3 totals 15 residues. V was trimmed by 0 bases and J by 0 bases, leaving 8 bases between them. Germline assignment: CDR1 NNHDY and CDR2 SYVADS. The CDR3 protein is CASSDVWGSQNTLYF. The part of the CDR3 DNA that was read is TGTGCCAGCAGTGATGTCTGGGGCAGTCAAAAC.

This clone came up a few times. Mouse gene names and germline throughout. The read gets to within 4 residues of the CDR3 end, and the germline J gene fills in the rest. The chain carries TRBV1 and TRBJ2-7; 7 bases line up with TRBD1. The V gene end was trimmed by 4 bases and the J gene end by 0 bases; junction bases not matched to a gene: 6. CDR1 NSQYPW and CDR2 LRSPGD come from the germline V gene (reference sequence). CDR3 size: 15 residues. The CDR3 sequence is CTCSDPQGSSYEQYF. The covered CDR3 bases are TGCACCTGCAGTGATCCACAGGGGAGCTCCTAT.

This clone was seen a handful of times. Any gene name here is a mouse gene name. The sequence runs out 4 residues before the end of the CDR3; the remainder is reconstructed from the germline J gene. The V and J genes are TRBV13-1 and TRBJ1-2; 8 positions agree with TRBD1. The length of the CDR3 is 12 residues. Looked up from germline, CDR1 is NSHNY and CDR2 is SYGAGN. The CDR3: CASSPQGGDYTF. CDR3 DNA (partial): TGTGCCAGCAGCCCACAGGGGGGC.

Points on this clone: Genes and germline come from the mouse. The read ends 4 residues shy of where the CDR3 ends; the end is completed using the germline J gene. The chain carries TRBV13-1 and TRBJ1-2; D remains ambiguous. The CDR3 is 14 residues long. Germline loops: CDR1 NSHNY, CDR2 SYGAGN. V lost 0 bases and J lost 0, with 6 bases in between. CDR3 sequence: CASSDVHANSDYTF. CDR3 DNA, as far as it was read: TGTGCCAGCAGTGATGTACATGCAAACTCC.

Concerning this clone: Gene and germline names: mouse. The read terminates 4 residues before the CDR3 end, so the remaining end is supplied by the germline J gene. The rearrangement links TRBV13-2 to TRBJ2-3, with D possibly TRBD1 on 5 matching bases. Per the germline V gene, CDR1 is NNHNN and CDR2 is SYGAGS (reference sequence). Trimming took 0 bases from V and 0 from J, leaving 14 bases between them. The length of the CDR3 is 17 residues. Incomplete CDR3 DNA: TGTGCCAGCGGTGATGCAGGGCATCTCATTAGTGCAGAA. Translated, it gives CASGDAGHLISAE. The entire CDR3 protein reads CASGDAGHLISAETLYF.

This clone was counted ten times or more. Any gene name here is a mouse gene name. The read ends 4 residues early relative to the CDR3; the germline J gene fills the gap. Other DNA sequences of this sample code for an identical CDR3. The chain uses TRBV1 and TRBJ2-1; tentative D call: TRBD1 (6 bases). Germline V gene sequence: CDR1 NSQYPW, CDR2 LRSPGD (reference sequence). The CDR3 loop spans 13 amino acids. The CDR3 sequence: CTCSATGRAEQFF. Partial CDR3 DNA: TGCACCTGCAGTGCTACAGGGAGAGCT.

On this clone: Gene and germline names: mouse. Read coverage stops 4 residues before the CDR3 terminus; the germline J gene supplies the remainder. V and J are TRBV1 and TRBJ2-1; 11 bases map to TRBD1. J lost 1 base, V lost 4 bases, and 3 bases had no gene match. This CDR3 spans 16 amino acids. Looked up from germline, CDR1 is NSQYPW and CDR2 is LRSPGD (reference sequence). CDR3 DNA (partial): TGCACCTGCAGTGTCGGGACAGGGGGGAACTATGCT. Its protein is CTCSVGTGGNYA. The full-length CDR3 reads as CTCSVGTGGNYAEQFF.

In its sample, this clone was seen a few times. The gene symbols are mouse symbols. CDR3 bases read: TGCACCTGCAGTGCCCCTGACTGGGGGGTCTCCTAT. It specifies CTCSAPDWGVSY. The whole CDR3 protein reads CTCSAPDWGVSYEQYF. The J gene is TRBJ2-7, the V gene TRBV1; 10 nucleotides line up with TRBD2. The read falls 4 residues short of the CDR3 end, and the missing part is taken from the germline J gene. The germline V gene has CDR1 NSQYPW and CDR2 LRSPGD (reference sequence). J gave up 0 bases and V 3 bases, and 5 bases lay outside the gene matches. This CDR3 is 16 amino acids long.

In this sample, this clone turned up a few times. TCRdb's protein sequence differs at residue 11 from the translated DNA; the protein presented here follows the DNA. The gene names here belong to mouse. Sequencing ends 3 residues short of the CDR3 end; the germline J gene provides the rest. The V call is TRBV13-3, the J call TRBJ1-3; no definite D call. V lost 3 bases and J 0 bases, leaving 7 bases between the germline ends. This CDR3 region has 14 residues. Germline V gene sequence: CDR1 NNHDY, CDR2 SYVADS. The CDR3 sequence: CASSVTPSGNTLYF. The DNA read from the CDR3 is TGTGCCAGCAGTGTCACACCTTCTGGAAATACG. Based on the CDR3 plus reference TRBV13-3 and TRBJ1-3, the full variable domain is EAAVTQSPRSKVAVTGGKVTLSCHQTNNHDYMYWYRQDTGHGLRLIHYSYVADSTEKGDIPDGYKASRPSQENFSLILELASLSQTAVYFCASSVTPSGNTLYFGEGSRLIVV.

In this sample, this clone turned up a few times. Gene names and germline refer to mouse. Coverage ceases 4 residues before the CDR3 finishes, and the germline J gene fills in the end. The rearrangement links TRBV1 to TRBJ2-1, with 13 bases fitting TRBD2. The CDR3 consists of 17 residues. CDR1 and CDR2 (germline): NSQYPW, LRSPGD (reference sequence). CDR3 loop: CTCSAEGLGGSGAEQFF. CDR3 DNA (partial): TGCACCTGCAGTGCAGAGGGACTGGGGGGGTCGGGAGCT.

This clone showed up just a few times. A mismatch at residue 13 separates the TCRdb protein from the translated DNA, so the protein presented here was translated from the DNA. Mouse names are used for the genes. The read falls 3 residues short of the CDR3 end, and the missing part is taken from the germline J gene. This chain links TRBV13-3 with TRBJ1-6; TRBD1 matches at 10 bases. TRBJ1-6 is reported as an ORF; its role is uncertain. The CDR3 loop spans 16 amino acids. V gave up 1 base and J gave up 5 bases; unmatched junction bases: 3. Germline lookup yields CDR1 NNHDY and CDR2 SYVADS. The part of the CDR3 DNA that was read is TGTGCCAGCAGTGATAGGGACAGGGGAGATAATTCGCCC. Amino acid sequence: CASSDRDRGDNSP. The whole CDR3 is CASSDRDRGDNSPLYF.

This clone was found a few times. The gene symbols are mouse symbols. The read halts 4 residues ahead of the CDR3 end, with the missing end drawn from the germline J gene. V and J are TRBV1 and TRBJ1-1; 7 bases match TRBD1. After removal of 3 bases from V and 0 bases from J, the junction contained 4 bases not matched to a gene. From germline, CDR1 is NSQYPW and CDR2 LRSPGD (reference sequence). The CDR3 runs 15 residues. The CDR3 sequence: CTCSAAGGTNTEVFF. The covered CDR3 bases are TGCACCTGCAGTGCGGCAGGGGGGACAAACACA.

This clone showed up just a few times. Gene names are mouse gene names. Read sequence stops 4 residues before the CDR3 end, and the germline J gene provides the missing end. The chain links TRBV13-3 to TRBJ2-5; the D is unclear. This CDR3 region has 15 residues. Germline V gene lookup returns CDR1 NNHDY and CDR2 SYVADS. Trimming left V 2 bases short and J 0 bases short, with 10 bases between. The sequenced CDR3 bases are TGTGCCAGCAGTGAACGACAACATAACCAAGAC. It codes for CASSERQHNQD. The entire CDR3 is CASSERQHNQDTQYF.

Only a few counts were recorded for this clone. Gene names denote mouse genes. The read ends 4 residues shy of where the CDR3 ends; the end is completed using the germline J gene. The chain joins TRBV19 to TRBJ2-3, with 7 nucleotides matching TRBD2. CDR3 length equals 15 residues. CDR1 FNHDT and CDR2 SITEND come from the germline V gene (reference sequence). With V trimmed by 5 bases and J by 0 bases, 6 bases remained unmatched. This chain's CDR3 is CASSPTGHSAETLYF. CDR3 DNA, as far as it was read: TGTGCCAGCAGCCCGACTGGGCATAGTGCAGAA.

For this clone: Germline and genes: mouse. Partial CDR3 DNA: TGTGCCAGCAGTCCCTGGGACAGGGGTGCCAACGAA. It encodes CASSPWDRGANE. The complete CDR3 protein is CASSPWDRGANERLFF. This sequence joins TRBV13-3 and TRBJ1-4, with 10 bases that match TRBD1. The read ends 4 residues shy of where the CDR3 ends; the end is completed using the germline J gene. The CDR3 consists of 16 residues. Germline values: CDR1 NNHDY, CDR2 SYVADS. V was clipped by 4 bases and J by 3 bases; unmatched bases: 6.

The table lists this clone with a few counts. The genes are named according to mouse. The CDR3 end lies 4 residues beyond the end of the read and is filled in from the germline J gene. The gene calls are TRBV13-3 and TRBJ2-1; tentative D call: TRBD1 (5 bases). V was pared by 1 base and J by 1 base, with 9 bases between. CDR1 is NNHDY and CDR2 is SYVADS in the germline V gene. This CDR3 has 15 residues. The CDR3 region is CASSDIDSNYAEQFF. The CDR3 DNA, read in part, is TGTGCCAGCAGTGATATAGACAGCAACTATGCT.

In this sample, this clone turned up a few times. Germline and genes: mouse. The CDR3 region is CASSQSTANTEVFF. CDR3 bases read: TGTGCCAGCAGCCAAAGCACTGCAAACACA. The rearrangement joins TRBV5 to TRBJ1-1, with D unresolved. The read comes to an end 4 residues before the CDR3 does, leaving the germline J gene to fill in the end. The CDR3 extends over 14 amino acids. Germline lookup yields CDR1 LGHNA and CDR2 YNLKQL (reference sequence). Trimming removed 2 bases at V and 0 bases at J, with 7 bases between.

In its sample, this clone was seen a few times. The database protein in TCRdb disagrees with the DNA translation at residue 13; the sequence shown here was translated from the DNA. The gene names given are mouse names. The DNA ends 3 residues before the CDR3 does, and the rest of the CDR3 is filled in from the germline J gene. The chain is built from TRBV19 and TRBJ1-6; 8 positions agree with TRBD1. TRBJ1-6 is given ORF status, its function remaining uncertain. J gave up 7 bases and V 0 bases, and 6 bases lay outside the gene matches. Germline V gene data show CDR1 as FNHDT and CDR2 as SITEND (reference sequence). The CDR3 is made up of 16 amino acids. CDR3 bases read: TGTGCCAGCAGTATAGGGGCCAGGGGGCGGAATTCGCCC. This codes for CASSIGARGRNSP. The whole CDR3 is CASSIGARGRNSPLYF.

This clone turned up a few times. Any gene name here is a mouse gene name. The observed sequence ends 4 residues before the CDR3 terminus, with the missing tail filled in from the germline J gene. The chain has TRBV13-2 and TRBJ2-7; TRBD2 matches at 8 bases. The germline V gene has CDR1 NNHNN and CDR2 SYGAGS (reference sequence). The CDR3 is 15 amino acids. Trimming at V came to 0 bases and at J to 2 bases, leaving 4 bases not matched to a gene. CDR3 bases read: TGTGCCAGCGGTGATGTACCTGGGGGGACCTAT. Its protein is CASGDVPGGTY. The CDR3 reads in full as CASGDVPGGTYEQYF.

Notes on this clone: Gene and germline names: mouse. The DNA ends 4 residues before the CDR3 does, and the rest of the CDR3 is filled in from the germline J gene. The rearrangement uses TRBV13-3 and TRBJ2-2, with 10 bases lining up with TRBD2. Germline-derived CDR1 and CDR2 are NNHDY and SYVADS. V lost 2 bases and J lost 0; bases outside the gene matches: 4. This CDR3 has 17 residues. The CDR3 sequence is CASSETGGSANTGQLYF. The CDR3 bases that were read are TGTGCCAGCAGTGAGACTGGGGGGTCGGCAAACACCGGG.

As for this clone: Gene names and germline match the mouse. The read ends 4 residues before the CDR3 terminus; that terminus is restored from the germline J gene. The chain employs TRBV19 and TRBJ2-3, with TRBD1 identical over 10 bases. Germline V gene sequence: CDR1 FNHDT, CDR2 SITEND (reference sequence). The ends lost 4 bases at V and 0 bases at J; junction bases unmatched: 5. This CDR3 contains 16 residues. The CDR3 bases that were read are TGTGCCAGCAGTCGGGGACAGGGGTCTAGTGCAGAA. Translating gives CASSRGQGSSAE. In full, the CDR3 is CASSRGQGSSAETLYF.

At least ten counts were recorded for this clone. The listed genes are named as in mouse. With the read ending 4 residues before the CDR3 end, the germline J gene is used to fill in that end. The chain employs TRBV13-3 and TRBJ2-3; 7 bases align to TRBD2. CDR3 length equals 15 residues. Germline assignment: CDR1 NNHDY and CDR2 SYVADS. With V trimmed by 5 bases and J by 0 bases, 6 bases remained unmatched. The part of the CDR3 DNA that was read is TGTGCCAGCAGCGCCGACTGGGAGAGTGCAGAA. This encodes CASSADWESAE. From start to end, the CDR3 is CASSADWESAETLYF.